These 20 T cell receptor beta chains were sequenced from one sample in a study of T cells in Graves' hyperthyroidism and ophthalmopathy (dated by TCRdb to the late 2010s). Libraries came from multiplex PCR. The listed sequencing device is Illumina HiSeq 2000. The TCR beta CDR3 regions were amplified from the RNA transcripts. For the first round of RT-PCR on the TCR CDR3, the HTBI primer set was used together with the Qiagen OneStep RT-PCR kit. TCRdb ran its own pipeline on the public reads, namely fastp trimming at Q25 and MiXCR clone calling, and kept in-frame beta chains. Rows are combined by CDR3 protein, so each entry shows the most common genes and DNA. The sample table shows 450,000 to 600,000 distinct CDR3 sequences, and approximately 20% are seen once. About 50% of the sample goes to the ten largest clones. The source material was blood. The receptor set was obtained from a man aged 35 to 55 with Graves' ophthalmopathy.

This clonotype showed up many times. This chain uses TRBV7-3 with TRBJ2-2; D is uncertain. V gave up 3 bases and J gave up 5 bases, with 10 bases separating them. The CDR3 loop spans 14 amino acids. Looked up from germline, CDR1 is SGHTA and CDR2 is FQGTGA. The CDR3 sequence: CASSFLGKTGELFF. CDR3 DNA sequence: TGTGCCAGCAGCTTTTTAGGGAAGACCGGGGAGCTGTTTTTT.

V usage is TRBV2 and J usage is TRBJ1-5; D is undetermined. Germline loops: CDR1 SNHLY, CDR2 FYNNEI. This CDR3 is built from 12 residues. V lost 2 bases to trimming and J lost 6 bases, with 5 bases between them. The CDR3 DNA is TGTGCCAGCAGTGAACCTTCTCAGCCCCAGCATTTT. This encodes CASSEPSQPQHF.

Only a few counts were recorded for this clonotype. An end of the junction does not agree with germline; a read error may underlie this. The chain combines TRBV3-1 with TRBJ2-5, with 8 nucleotides matching TRBD1. This CDR3 is built from 14 residues. CDR1 is LGHDT, CDR2 YNNKEL, per germline (reference sequence). CDR3 sequence (DNA): TGTGCCGGCAGCCAACGGACAGGGTCCGAGACCCAGTACTTC. Protein: CAGSQRTGSETQYF.

This clonotype occurred many times. This chain joins TRBV2 and TRBJ2-5; TRBD1 aligns across 7 bases. V was clipped by 4 bases and J by 3 bases; unmatched bases: 8. Germline-derived CDR1 and CDR2 are SNHLY and FYNNEI. CDR3 length: 15 residues. The chain's CDR3 is CASSVNRGTEETQYF. CDR3 sequence (DNA): TGTGCCAGCAGTGTTAACAGGGGAACAGAAGAGACCCAGTACTTC.

This clonotype was counted at least ten times. The chain couples TRBV7-8 to TRBJ2-3; tentative D call: TRBD2 (5 bases). The CDR3 runs 14 residues. Germline loops: CDR1 SGHVS, CDR2 FQNEAQ. Trimming cost V 3 bases and J 6 bases, with 13 bases left between them. CDR3 DNA sequence: TGTGCCAGCAGCTTGACTGGGGAGTCGGATACGCAGTATTTT. Protein product: CASSLTGESDTQYF. Variable domain in full (rest from reference TRBV7-8 and TRBJ2-3): GAGVSQSPRYKVAKRGQDVALRCDPISGHVSLFWYQQALGQGPEFLTYFQNEAQLDKSGLPSDRFFAERPEGSVSTLKIQRTQQEDSAVYLCASSLTGESDTQYFGPGTRLTVL.

This sequence joins TRBV5-6 and TRBJ1-2, with a tentative D call TRBD1 (6 bases). The CDR3 loop spans 13 amino acids. Trimming stripped 3 bases from V and 8 bases from J, with 14 bases between. Germline V lookup: CDR1 SGHDT, CDR2 YYEEEE. CDR3: CASSYGTTDGYTF. The CDR3 DNA reads as TGTGCCAGCAGCTACGGGACAACTGACGGCTACACCTTC. Based on the CDR3 plus reference TRBV5-6 and TRBJ1-2, the full variable domain is DAGVTQSPTHLIKTRGQQVTLRCSPKSGHDTVSWYQQALGQGPQFIFQYYEEEERQRGNFPDRFSGHQFPNYSSELNVNALLLGDSALYLCASSYGTTDGYTFGSGTRLTVV.

The J gene is TRBJ2-5, the V gene TRBV5-4; no firm D call. The CDR3 consists of 14 residues. Germline V gene data show CDR1 as SGHNT and CDR2 as YYREEE (reference sequence). The germline V and J ends were trimmed by 0 bases and 3 bases, with 9 bases remaining between them. The DNA for the CDR3 is TGTGCCAGCAGCTTGGCCGCTAGAAAAGAGACCCAGTACTTC. Its translation: CASSLAARKETQYF. Supplemented by reference TRBV5-4 and TRBJ2-5, the full variable domain reads ETGVTQSPTHLIKTRGQQVTLRCSSQSGHNTVSWYQQALGQGPQFIFQYYREEENGRGNFPPRFSGLQFPNYSSELNVNALELDDSALYLCASSLAARKETQYFGPGTRLLVL.

The chain is built from TRBV6-5 and TRBJ2-7, with 8 bases identical to TRBD1. Germline V lookup: CDR1 MNHEY, CDR2 SVGAGI. J gave up 1 base and V 1 base, and 0 bases lay outside the gene matches. The CDR3 has 14 amino acids. The CDR3, as DNA: TGTGCCAGCAGTTACTGGACAGGGTCCTACGAGCAGTACTTC. Residues: CASSYWTGSYEQYF.

This clonotype was seen repeatedly, ten times or more. V gene TRBV30 combines with J gene TRBJ1-3; D is unclear. Germline-derived CDR1 and CDR2 are GTSNPN and SVGIG (reference sequence). V was clipped by 5 bases and J by 0 bases, with 8 bases between them. CDR3 length: 13 amino acids. The CDR3 reads CAWDSNSGNTIYF. CDR3 coding DNA: TGTGCCTGGGACTCGAACTCTGGAAACACCATATATTTT.

For this clonotype: A much larger clone differs by one base, so this may be a read error. The missing conserved phenylalanine or tryptophan at the end of this CDR3 makes a read error likely. The rearrangement links TRBV7-2 to TRBJ2-4, with 7 bases lining up with TRBD1. The CDR3 spans 16 residues. V shed 2 bases and J 2 bases; nucleotides not matched to a gene: 6. CDR1 SGHTA and CDR2 FQGNSA come from the germline V gene. CDR3 DNA sequence: TGTGCCAGCAGCTTAAGGGCAGGGGGAACCAAAAACATTCAGTACTCC. Encoded protein: CASSLRAGGTKNIQYS.

V gene TRBV9 combines with J gene TRBJ2-1; perhaps TRBD2 as D (7 bases). CDR3 size: 15 residues. V shed 0 bases and J shed 8 bases, with 15 bases lying between them. Germline values: CDR1 SGDLS, CDR2 YYNGEE. The CDR3 sequence is CASSVVGGAFDEQFF. DNA for the CDR3: TGTGCCAGCAGCGTAGTAGGGGGGGCCTTTGATGAGCAGTTCTTC.

The J gene is TRBJ2-3, the V gene TRBV20-1; 10 nucleotides match TRBD2. Germline V gene data show CDR1 as DFQATT and CDR2 as SNEGSKA (reference sequence). The length of the CDR3 is 16 residues. The V and J ends lost 4 bases and 0 bases, in that order; junction bases with no gene match: 7. The CDR3 protein is CSATSGSGGSTDTQYF. For the CDR3, the DNA is TGCAGTGCTACTAGCGGGAGTGGAGGGAGCACAGATACGCAGTATTTT.

This clonotype was counted only a few times. V and J are TRBV5-6 and TRBJ1-2, with 7 bases aligning to TRBD1. V trimming: 4 bases; J trimming: 3 bases; junction bases outside the gene matches: 9. The germline V gene has CDR1 SGHDT and CDR2 YYEEEE. This CDR3 has 15 amino acids. The DNA of the CDR3 is TGTGCCAGCAGCCGTCCGGGGACAGCCGACTATGGCTACACCTTC. This codes for CASSRPGTADYGYTF.

The CDR3 is CASSKGNYGYTF. Here the CDR3 DNA reads TGTGCCAGCAGTAAAGGGAACTATGGCTACACCTTC. The chain combines TRBV6-2 or TRBV6-3 with TRBJ1-2; D is ambiguous. Trimming left V 5 bases short and J 2 bases short, with 6 bases between. CDR1 and CDR2 from the germline V gene are MNHEY and SVGEGT. The CDR3 is 12 amino acids.

This clonotype was seen many times. CDR3 sequence: CASSPRESYEQYF. CDR3 nucleotide sequence: TGTGCCAGCAGCCCCCGGGAGTCCTACGAGCAGTACTTC. V gene TRBV11-2 combines with J gene TRBJ2-7, with D perhaps matching TRBD2 (6 bases). V was clipped by 5 bases and J by 1 base, with 9 bases between them. The CDR3 sequence is 13 residues long. The germline CDR1 and CDR2 sequences are SGHAT and FQNNGV.

This clonotype was seen only a few times. V and J are TRBV20-1 and TRBJ2-7, with TRBD1 matching over 7 bases. Germline CDR1 is DFQATT and CDR2 is SNEGSKA (reference sequence). After removal of 6 bases from V and 2 bases from J, the junction contained 10 bases not matched to a gene. The CDR3 has 14 amino acids. CDR3 sequence (DNA): TGCAGTGCCCTGCCGGGACAGATGACCTACGAGCAGTACTTC. Protein: CSALPGQMTYEQYF.

This clonotype was detected only once. This chain links TRBV7-2 with TRBJ2-1; 8 bases agree with TRBD1. CDR3 length: 14 residues. CDR1 is SGHTA, CDR2 FQGNSA, per germline. The V segment lost 4 bases and the J segment 10 bases; nucleotides outside the gene matches: 9. In DNA, the CDR3 is TGTGCCAGCAGCTCGGACAGGGCCACAAGGGAGCAGTTCTTC. This sequence encodes CASSSDRATREQFF.

This clonotype has only a few counts. The chain joins TRBV5-1 to TRBJ2-1; D is perhaps TRBD1 (5 bases). The CDR3 runs to 12 residues. Germline CDR1 is SGHRS and CDR2 is YFSETQ. V lost 1 base and J 11 bases, leaving 10 bases between the germline ends. CDR3 sequence (DNA): TGCGCCAGCAGCTTGACAGGTTCACAGCAGTTCTTC. Amino acid sequence: CASSLTGSQQFF. The full variable domain, its missing parts supplied by reference TRBV5-1 and TRBJ2-1, is KAGVTQTPRYLIKTRGQQVTLSCSPISGHRSVSWYQQTPGQGLQFLFEYFSETQRNKGNFPGRFSGRQFSNSRSEMNVSTLELGDSALYLCASSLTGSQQFFGPGTRLTVL.

A word on this clonotype: The germline gene is not matched at one end of the junction; a read error may be the cause. V gene TRBV11-3 combines with J gene TRBJ2-7; D is unclear. Germline V lookup: CDR1 SGHNT, CDR2 YENEEA. The length of the CDR3 is 15 residues. Written as DNA, the CDR3 is TGTGCCAGCAGCTTAGAAGCAGGTAGCTCCTACGAGCGGTACTTC. Its protein is CASSLEAGSSYERYF.

Many counts were recorded for this clonotype. V and J are TRBV15 and TRBJ1-2; 7 nucleotides agree with TRBD1. V shed 5 bases, J shed 3 bases, and the junction held 6 bases outside the gene matches. The CDR3 consists of 14 residues. CDR1 LNHNV and CDR2 YYDKDF come from the germline V gene (reference sequence). CDR3 residues: CATSGHDRDYGYTF. The CDR3 DNA is TGTGCCACCAGCGGCCACGACAGGGACTATGGCTACACCTTC.